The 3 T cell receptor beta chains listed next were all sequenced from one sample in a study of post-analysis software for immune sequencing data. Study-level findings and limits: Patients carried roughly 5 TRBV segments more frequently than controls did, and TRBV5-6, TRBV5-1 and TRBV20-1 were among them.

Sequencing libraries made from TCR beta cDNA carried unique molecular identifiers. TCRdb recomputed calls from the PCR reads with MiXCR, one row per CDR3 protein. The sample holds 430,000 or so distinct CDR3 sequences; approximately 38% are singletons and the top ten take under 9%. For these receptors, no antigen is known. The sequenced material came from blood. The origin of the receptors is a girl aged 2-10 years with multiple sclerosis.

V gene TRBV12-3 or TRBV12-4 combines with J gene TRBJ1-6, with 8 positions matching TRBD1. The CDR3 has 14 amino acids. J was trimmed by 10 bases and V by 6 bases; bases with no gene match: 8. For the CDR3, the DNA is TGTGCCAGCAGCCCCGGACAGGGTTGGTCACCCCTCCACTTT. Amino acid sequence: CASSPGQGWSPLHF.

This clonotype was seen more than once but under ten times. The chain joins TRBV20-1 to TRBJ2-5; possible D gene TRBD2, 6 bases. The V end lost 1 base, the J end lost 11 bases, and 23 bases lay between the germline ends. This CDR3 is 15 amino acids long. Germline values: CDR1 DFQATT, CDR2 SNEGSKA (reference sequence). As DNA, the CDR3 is TGCAGTGCTAGAGGTGCGGGGCCCTCTGGCAATGAGCAGTACTTC. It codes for CSARGAGPSGNEQYF.

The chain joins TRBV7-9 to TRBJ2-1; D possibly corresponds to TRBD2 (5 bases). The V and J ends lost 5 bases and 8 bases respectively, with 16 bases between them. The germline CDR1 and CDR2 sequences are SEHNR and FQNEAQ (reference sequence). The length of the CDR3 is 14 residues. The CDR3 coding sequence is TGTGCCAGCAGCACTGGGGTGGGAGCCCATGAGCAGTTCTTC. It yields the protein CASSTGVGAHEQFF.